Listed here are 32 T cell receptor beta chains from one sample, sequenced in a study of metastatic and nonmetastatic thyroid tumors. From the PCR reads, TCRdb re-called clones with MiXCR. This table holds roughly 64,000 clones, more than 3.5% found once. Thyroid surgery was preceded by no treatment in any patient. Input material: blood. The receptor set was obtained from a female donor with papillary thyroid cancer or a benign thyroid nodule (not recorded which). Some clones in this sample may be carry-over from other donors' samples.

This clone was seen repeatedly, ten times or more. V is TRBV6-1 and J is TRBJ2-2; D not certain. The CDR3 sequence is 17 residues long. Trimming removed 6 bases from V and 7 bases from J, with 24 bases in between. The germline V gene encodes CDR1 MNHNS and CDR2 SASEGT. CDR3 nucleotides: TGTGCCAGCAGCCCTTCGGGCGGCGCCGCCTCGGTCGGGGAGCTGTTTTTT. Its protein product is CASSPSGGAASVGELFF.

In its sample, this clone was seen a few times. This chain uses TRBV20-1 with TRBJ2-3, with 7 bases matching TRBD1. Germline loops: CDR1 DFQATT, CDR2 SNEGSKA (reference sequence). The CDR3 is made up of 13 amino acids. V was pared by 1 base and J by 5 bases, with 3 bases of the junction left unmatched. Here the CDR3 reads CSARAGGIDTQYF. The CDR3 DNA is TGCAGTGCTAGAGCAGGGGGAATAGATACGCAGTATTTT.

This clone was observed many times. At the DNA level, this CDR3 is encoded by other sequences in the same sample as well. The chain employs TRBV7-9 and TRBJ1-1; no definite D call. Between the trimmed V and J ends, which lost 3 bases and 3 bases, there was a span of 8 bases. The CDR3 runs 13 residues. The germline V gene encodes CDR1 SEHNR and CDR2 FQNEAQ (reference sequence). The CDR3 sequence: CASSFTGDTEAFF. CDR3 nucleotides: TGTGCCAGCAGCTTCACCGGTGACACTGAAGCTTTCTTT.

This clone was recorded a few times. A much more abundant neighbour one base away suggests this may be a read error. A read error is likely, as this CDR3 ends without the conserved phenylalanine or tryptophan. The chain is built from TRBV2 and TRBJ1-2; D gene uncertain. This CDR3 region has 13 residues. Trimming left V 6 bases short and J 8 bases short, with 16 bases between. Germline V gives CDR1 SNHLY, CDR2 FYNNEI. CDR3 nucleotide sequence: TGTGCCAGCAGCGTAGGTGGATATCAGGGCTACACCTTA. This encodes CASSVGGYQGYTL.

This clone was seen only a few times. A much larger clonotype is one base distant, so this may be a read error. CDR3 DNA sequence: TGTGTCAGTAGTGTCCGGACAGTGGAGGAAAAACTGTTTTTT. Translated: CVSSVRTVEEKLFF. The chain is built from TRBV19 and TRBJ1-4; perhaps TRBD1 as D (6 bases). The CDR3 consists of 14 residues. The V gene's germline CDR1 is LNHDA and CDR2 SQIVND (reference sequence).

This clone was observed a few times. The chain has TRBV10-2 and TRBJ2-5, with 7 bases that match TRBD1. V was pared by 7 bases and J by 7 bases, with 6 bases of the junction left unmatched. The CDR3 has 12 residues. The V gene's germline CDR1 is WSHSY and CDR2 SAAADI. CDR3 loop: CASKDRFTTQYF. CDR3 DNA sequence: TGCGCCAGCAAGGACAGGTTTACGACCCAGTACTTC.

Ten or more counts support this clone. The chain links TRBV4-1 to TRBJ2-7; D remains unclear. Trimming removed 6 bases at V and 2 bases at J, with 14 bases between. The CDR3 is 14 residues long. Germline CDR1 reads MGHRA; CDR2 reads YSYEKL. Here the CDR3 DNA reads TGCGCCAGCAGGCTCTCCTGGGTGCCCTACGAGCAGTACTTC. Its protein product is CASRLSWVPYEQYF.

In its sample, this clone was seen many times. The chain employs TRBV10-1 and TRBJ2-1, with D unclear. Looked up from germline, CDR1 is WNHNN and CDR2 is SYGVQD (reference sequence). The V end lost 3 bases, the J end lost 5 bases, and 8 bases lay between the germline ends. The CDR3 covers 13 residues. In DNA form, the CDR3 reads TGCGCCAGCAGTGAACACCTGAACAATGAGCAGTTCTTC. Its protein product is CASSEHLNNEQFF.

This clone occurred many times. The chain carries TRBV9 and TRBJ2-7; D gene ambiguous. Deletions cut 0 bases from V and 2 bases from J, with 12 bases between. Germline V CDR1 and CDR2: SGDLS, YYNGEE. This CDR3 is built from 15 residues. CDR3: CASSVGETATYEQYF. CDR3 bases: TGTGCCAGCAGCGTAGGAGAGACGGCCACCTACGAGCAGTACTTC. Looking up the rest from reference TRBV9 and TRBJ2-7 gives the full variable domain: DSGVTQTPKHLITATGQRVTLRCSPRSGDLSVYWYQQSLDQGLQFLIQYYNGEERAKGNILERFSAQQFPDLHSELNLSSLELGDSALYFCASSVGETATYEQYFGPGTRLTVT.

This clone has only a few counts. One end of the junction varies from germline; a read error may be responsible. Different DNA sequences within this sample yield the same CDR3. This chain uses TRBV3-1 with TRBJ2-5, with D tentatively TRBD1 or TRBD2 (5 bases each). The CDR3 contains 13 residues. The germline V gene has CDR1 LGHDT and CDR2 YNNKEL (reference sequence). CDR3 DNA: TGTGCCAGCAGCCAAGTGGGGGAAGAGACGCAGTACTTC. Translation gives CASSQVGEETQYF.

The table lists this clone with many counts. V gene TRBV11-3 combines with J gene TRBJ1-6; tentatively, D is TRBD1 (6 bases). The V end lost 3 bases, the J end lost 9 bases, and 12 bases lay between the germline ends. The CDR3 totals 14 residues. Germline V gene lookup returns CDR1 SGHNT and CDR2 YENEEA. DNA for the CDR3: TGTGCCAGCAGCTTCGGGGGCGAGGGTTCACCCCTCCACTTT. It translates to CASSFGGEGSPLHF. The entire variable domain, with the rest obtained from reference TRBV11-3 and TRBJ1-6, is as follows: EAGVVQSPRYKIIEKKQPVAFWCNPISGHNTLYWYLQNLGQGPELLIRYENEEAVDDSQLPKDRFSAERLKGVDSTLKIQPAELGDSAVYLCASSFGGEGSPLHFGNGTRLTVT.

In its sample, this clone was seen many times. The gene calls are TRBV6-1 and TRBJ1-6; maybe TRBD1 (5 bases). CDR3 size: 14 residues. Germline V gene lookup returns CDR1 MNHNS and CDR2 SASEGT. Trimming left V 5 bases short and J 10 bases short, with 15 bases between. The CDR3 DNA reads TGTGCCAGCAGTCTCGGACCGGCAGGGTCACCCCTCCACTTT. Translated, it gives CASSLGPAGSPLHF.

This clone was counted ten times or more. The gene calls are TRBV4-2 and TRBJ2-1; no clear D. The CDR3 covers 13 residues. Germline values: CDR1 LGHNA, CDR2 YNFKEQ. With 1 base removed from V and 7 bases from J, the gap between germline ends came to 8 bases. This chain's CDR3 is CASSQGFENEQFF. The CDR3, as DNA: TGTGCCAGCAGCCAAGGGTTTGAGAATGAGCAGTTCTTC.

This clone was found many times. The chain carries TRBV27 and TRBJ1-2; 10 nucleotides align to TRBD1. Germline loops: CDR1 MNHEY, CDR2 SMNVEV (reference sequence). V lost 6 bases, J lost 1 base, and 2 bases stayed unmatched. The CDR3 totals 14 residues. The CDR3 spells CASSRTGGNYGYTF. In DNA form, the CDR3 reads TGTGCCAGCAGCCGGACAGGGGGTAACTATGGCTACACCTTC.

At least ten counts were recorded for this clone. The chain has TRBV5-1 and TRBJ1-3; D gene ambiguous. V lost 1 base to trimming and J lost 3 bases, with 11 bases between them. CDR1 is SGHRS and CDR2 is YFSETQ in the germline V gene. The CDR3 runs to 15 residues. The CDR3 reads CASSLQGMDGNTIYF. CDR3 nucleotide sequence: TGCGCCAGCAGCTTGCAAGGGATGGATGGAAACACCATATATTTT. The full variable domain, completed using reference TRBV5-1 and TRBJ1-3, is KAGVTQTPRYLIKTRGQQVTLSCSPISGHRSVSWYQQTPGQGLQFLFEYFSETQRNKGNFPGRFSGRQFSNSRSEMNVSTLELGDSALYLCASSLQGMDGNTIYFGEGSWLTVV.

This clone was found many times. This chain uses TRBV2 with TRBJ2-1, with D possibly TRBD2 on 5 matching bases. This CDR3 region has 12 residues. Germline V gene sequence: CDR1 SNHLY, CDR2 FYNNEI. The germline V and J ends were trimmed by 4 bases and 5 bases, with 6 bases remaining between them. Written as DNA, the CDR3 is TGTGCCAGCAGTGGACTACACAATGAGCAGTTCTTC. This encodes CASSGLHNEQFF. The full variable domain, in which reference TRBV2 and TRBJ2-1 provide the parts outside the CDR3, is EPEVTQTPSHQVTQMGQEVILRCVPISNHLYFYWYRQILGQKVEFLVSFYNNEISEKSEIFDDQFSVERPDGSNFTLKIRSTKLEDSAMYFCASSGLHNEQFFGPGTRLTVL.

The chain recombines TRBV7-3 with TRBJ2-1; D unclear. The CDR3 is 13 amino acids. V dropped 2 bases and J dropped 8 bases, with 10 bases sitting between them. Germline-derived CDR1 and CDR2 are SGHTA and FQGTGA. This CDR3 reads CASSLLGIHEQFF. CDR3 nucleotide sequence: TGTGCCAGCAGCTTACTTGGGATCCATGAGCAGTTCTTC.

This clone was observed at least ten times. A much larger clone differs from this one at a single base, so this may be a read error. The chain carries TRBV7-2 and TRBJ2-7; 7 bases agree with TRBD2. CDR1 SGHTA and CDR2 FQGNSA come from the germline V gene. This CDR3 is built from 14 residues. The V and J ends lost 3 bases and 2 bases, in that order; junction bases with no gene match: 4. This chain's CDR3 is CASSLGGGPYEQYF. The CDR3 bases are TGTGCCAGCAGCTTGGGGGGAGGGCCCTACGAGCAGTACTTC.

This clone was observed a few times. As DNA, the CDR3 is TGTGCCAGCAGTTTGAGTAGCGAGGCTCAAGAGACCCAGTACTTC. Its translation is CASSLSSEAQETQYF. The gene calls are TRBV28 and TRBJ2-5, with a tentative D call TRBD2 (5 bases). In germline, CDR1 is MDHEN, CDR2 SYDVKM. V was pared by 3 bases and J by 2 bases, with 13 bases between. There are 15 residues in the CDR3.

This clone was counted ten times or more. The chain is built from TRBV11-2 and TRBJ2-5; D is unclear. The germline V gene encodes CDR1 SGHAT and CDR2 FQNNGV. Trimming took off 0 bases at V and 4 bases at J, with 6 bases between the two ends. CDR3 length equals 13 residues. For the CDR3, the DNA is TGTGCCAGCAGCTTAGATCTAACAGAGACCCAGTACTTC. Protein: CASSLDLTETQYF.

This clone was counted ten times or more. This sequence joins TRBV12-3 or TRBV12-4 and TRBJ2-7; 10 nucleotides align to TRBD1. The CDR3 covers 13 residues. V lost 7 bases and J lost 4; bases outside the gene matches: 4. In DNA form, the CDR3 reads TGTGCCAGCAAAGGGACAGGGGTTTACGAGCAGTACTTC. Its protein is CASKGTGVYEQYF.

The table lists this clone with many counts. The chain combines TRBV6-1 with TRBJ2-3, with 9 bases aligning to TRBD2. CDR1 MNHNS and CDR2 SASEGT come from the germline V gene. The CDR3 sequence is 15 residues long. With 6 bases clipped from V and 3 bases from J, the junction kept 7 bases outside the gene matches. The CDR3 DNA is TGTGCCAGCAGCCCAACTAGCGGGCGTACAGATACGCAGTATTTT. As protein: CASSPTSGRTDTQYF.

The table lists this clone with a few counts. CDR3 amino acids: CASSLDRGKRGYTF. The CDR3 DNA is TGTGCCAGCAGTTTAGACAGGGGGAAGAGAGGCTACACCTTC. The chain uses TRBV12-3 or TRBV12-4 and TRBJ1-2, with TRBD1 identical over 8 bases. The junction had 6 bases not matched to a gene; V was cut back by 1 base and J by 8 bases. The length of the CDR3 is 14 residues.

This clone was picked up many times. The chain couples TRBV5-1 to TRBJ2-1, with D perhaps assigned TRBD1 or TRBD2 (6 bases each). Germline CDR1 reads SGHRS; CDR2 reads YFSETQ. The CDR3 runs to 20 residues. Trimming removed 4 bases at V and 6 bases at J, with 32 bases between. CDR3 sequence reads: CASSPRPGNRGLADPNEQFF. The CDR3 DNA sequence: TGCGCCAGCAGCCCTCGACCAGGGAATCGGGGGCTAGCAGACCCCAATGAGCAGTTCTTC.

There are many counts of this clone. This chain uses TRBV15 with TRBJ1-2; D perhaps matches TRBD1 (6 bases). This CDR3 comprises 12 residues. The V end was cut by 4 bases, the J end by 9 bases, with 12 bases between. The germline CDR1 and CDR2 sequences are LNHNV and YYDKDF (reference sequence). The CDR3 coding sequence is TGTGCCACCAGCACAGGGGATAGGAGCTACACCTTC. Its translation: CATSTGDRSYTF.

This clone was detected only a few times. The chain combines TRBV5-1 with TRBJ2-1; 7 positions match TRBD2. The V and J ends lost 0 bases and 1 base, in that order; junction bases with no gene match: 4. Germline values: CDR1 SGHRS, CDR2 YFSETQ. The CDR3 runs to 16 residues. The CDR3 is CASSLGLARSYNEQFF. The DNA of the CDR3 is TGCGCCAGCAGCTTGGGACTAGCAAGGTCCTACAATGAGCAGTTCTTC.

This clone was detected many times. The V and J genes are TRBV5-4 and TRBJ2-2, with 9 bases matching TRBD2. The junction had 8 bases not matched to a gene; V was cut back by 6 bases and J by 5 bases. CDR1 and CDR2 from the germline V gene are SGHNT and YYREEE (reference sequence). The CDR3 extends over 15 amino acids. The CDR3 region has the DNA TGTGCCAGCAAGGCGGGAGGGTTGAATACCGGGGAGCTGTTTTTT. Protein: CASKAGGLNTGELFF.

This clone showed up many times. The V gene is TRBV4-2, the J gene TRBJ2-1; 7 bases match TRBD2. The V segment lost 3 bases and the J segment 2 bases; nucleotides outside the gene matches: 13. The CDR3 has 18 residues. From germline, CDR1 is LGHNA and CDR2 YNFKEQ. CDR3 in amino acids: CASSHSLGWAGAYNEQFF. CDR3 DNA sequence: TGTGCCAGCAGCCATTCCTTGGGATGGGCGGGAGCCTACAATGAGCAGTTCTTC.

On this clone itself: A read error may explain this, as a much larger clone is one base away. The chain uses TRBV10-3 and TRBJ1-3; D may be TRBD1 (6 bases). The CDR3 has 18 residues. CDR1 and CDR2 (germline): ENHRY, SYGVKD. DNA of the CDR3: TGTGCCCTCAGTCCTCGGACGGGGGCCTCCGCTACTGGAAACACCATATATTTT. This translates into CALSPRTGASATGNTIYF.

This clone was counted ten times or more. V and J are TRBV7-9 and TRBJ2-3, with a possible D match to TRBD2 (5 bases). There are 16 residues in the CDR3. Germline V gene sequence: CDR1 SEHNR, CDR2 FQNEAQ (reference sequence). Trimming pared 1 base from V and 1 base from J, leaving 12 bases between. The CDR3 nucleotides read TGTGCCAGCAGCTTAGAGGTGACTATACGCACAGATACGCAGTATTTT. Its protein is CASSLEVTIRTDTQYF. Using reference TRBV7-9 and TRBJ2-3 for the parts outside the CDR3, the full variable domain is DTGVSQNPRHKITKRGQNVTFRCDPISEHNRLYWYRQTLGQGPEFLTYFQNEAQLEKSRLLSDRFSAERPKGSFSTLEIQRTEQGDSAMYLCASSLEVTIRTDTQYFGPGTRLTVL.

In this sample, this clone turned up many times. This sequence joins TRBV5-6 and TRBJ1-2, with TRBD1 identical over 9 bases. Germline-derived CDR1 and CDR2 are SGHDT and YYEEEE. V shed 4 bases and J 5 bases; nucleotides not matched to a gene: 6. The CDR3 contains 14 residues. Written as DNA, the CDR3 is TGTGCCAGCAGCCCTGGGGACAGGGATTATGGCTACACCTTC. Its protein is CASSPGDRDYGYTF.

This clone was counted ten times or more. The chain joins TRBV2 to TRBJ2-1; 8 bases agree with TRBD1. Germline V gene sequence: CDR1 SNHLY, CDR2 FYNNEI. V shed 6 bases, J shed 4 bases, and the junction held 8 bases outside the gene matches. The CDR3 consists of 15 residues. The CDR3 protein is CASSADRGPYNEQFF. As DNA, the CDR3 is TGTGCCAGCAGCGCCGACAGGGGTCCTTACAATGAGCAGTTCTTC.